The rows below give T cell receptor beta chains drawn from one sample of a study of cytomegalovirus exposure and HLA in healthy donors. Measured with immunoSEQ multiplex PCR; TCRdb has only the in-frame clones, and not every one. Seen here are 150,000 to 200,000 clones, about four fifths observed once, and the top ten hold approximately 0.8%. The sample taken for sequencing was PBMCs. The receptors shown here come from a young woman in good health and CMV-seronegative. Each CDR3 is given with its conserved first and last residue. A D gene is named only where the DNA matches it firmly. The size entry is marked missing in some rows and otherwise reads once, few, many or a size class.

CDR3nt: TGTGCCAGTAAAGGACTGCGGGAGTCGGATGAGCAGTTCTTC; CDR3aa: CASKGLRESDEQFF; v_gene: TRBV19; abundance: few; d_gene: TRBD2; j_gene: TRBJ2-1
CDR3nt: TGTGCCAGCAGGTCCGCCGGACAGGGGGAGAACGAGCAGTACTTC; CDR3aa: CASRSAGQGENEQYF; v_gene: TRBV27; abundance: .; d_gene: TRBD1; j_gene: TRBJ2-7
CDR3nt: TGTGCCAGCAGCTTGGGACTAGAAGGCACAGATACGCAGTATTTT; CDR3aa: CASSLGLEGTDTQYF; v_gene: TRBV5-6; abundance: .; d_gene: .; j_gene: TRBJ2-3
CDR3nt: TGCGCCAGCAGCACTAGCGTTTTCCGTGGTGGTGAGCAGTTCTTC; CDR3aa: CASSTSVFRGGEQFF; v_gene: TRBV5-1; abundance: .; d_gene: TRBD2; j_gene: TRBJ2-1
CDR3nt: TGTGCCAGCAGAGTCAAACAGCTGAACACTGAAGCTTTCTTT; CDR3aa: CASRVKQLNTEAFF; v_gene: TRBV2; abundance: .; d_gene: .; j_gene: TRBJ1-1
CDR3nt: TGTGCCAGCAGTGAAGCGGGATCCGGCTACGAGCAGTACTTC; CDR3aa: CASSEAGSGYEQYF; v_gene: TRBV25-1; abundance: .; d_gene: .; j_gene: TRBJ2-7
CDR3nt: TGTGCCATCAAGGGGGCTGGCACAGATACGCAGTATTTT; CDR3aa: CAIKGAGTDTQYF; v_gene: TRBV27; abundance: .; d_gene: TRBD1; j_gene: TRBJ2-3
CDR3nt: TGTGCCAGCAGTCCCTGGGGAGGGCTCAACAATGAGCAGTTCTTC; CDR3aa: CASSPWGGLNNEQFF; v_gene: TRBV27; abundance: .; d_gene: TRBD2; j_gene: TRBJ2-1
CDR3nt: TGTGCCAGCAGCTTTAAAGCCAAAAACATTCAGTACTTC; CDR3aa: CASSFKAKNIQYF; v_gene: TRBV11-3; abundance: .; d_gene: .; j_gene: TRBJ2-4
CDR3nt: TGTGCCAGCAGTTTAGGAGGCAGCGGCTATGGCTACACCTTC; CDR3aa: CASSLGGSGYGYTF; v_gene: TRBV28; abundance: once; d_gene: .; j_gene: TRBJ1-2
CDR3nt: TGTGCTAGTGGGCCAGGGAATTTAGAGACCCAGTACTTC; CDR3aa: CASGPGNLETQYF; v_gene: TRBV12-5; abundance: .; d_gene: .; j_gene: TRBJ2-5
CDR3nt: TGTGCCAGTAGTACACAGGGGAGCTACGAGCAGTACTTC; CDR3aa: CASSTQGSYEQYF; v_gene: TRBV19; abundance: .; d_gene: TRBD1; j_gene: TRBJ2-7
CDR3nt: TGTGCCAGCATCGACCCCCAACTAGCGGAGTACAATGAGCAGTTCTTC; CDR3aa: CASIDPQLAEYNEQFF; v_gene: TRBV28; abundance: .; d_gene: TRBD2; j_gene: TRBJ2-1
CDR3nt: TGTGCCAGCAGTTTCATCGGGGAGGTGTCCTACGAGCAGTACTTC; CDR3aa: CASSFIGEVSYEQYF; v_gene: TRBV28; abundance: once; d_gene: .; j_gene: TRBJ2-7
CDR3nt: TGTGCCAGCAGCTTCTCAGGGTTCGGGGGAAACACCATATATTTT; CDR3aa: CASSFSGFGGNTIYF; v_gene: TRBV7-9; abundance: .; d_gene: .; j_gene: TRBJ1-3
CDR3nt: TGTGCCAGCAGTCCCTCCGGGTACGAGCAGTACTTC; CDR3aa: CASSPSGYEQYF; v_gene: TRBV27; abundance: .; d_gene: .; j_gene: TRBJ2-7
CDR3nt: TGTGCCAGCAGCCCGTCTATGGGAAACACCATATATTTT; CDR3aa: CASSPSMGNTIYF; v_gene: TRBV9; abundance: once; d_gene: .; j_gene: TRBJ1-3
CDR3nt: TGTGCCAGTAGTATAGAAGGACAGGGGAAAGAGACCCAGTACTTC; CDR3aa: CASSIEGQGKETQYF; v_gene: TRBV19; abundance: .; d_gene: TRBD1; j_gene: TRBJ2-5
CDR3nt: TGTGCCAGCAGCCCACCCAGAACCTACGAGCAGTACTTC; CDR3aa: CASSPPRTYEQYF; v_gene: TRBV28; abundance: .; d_gene: .; j_gene: TRBJ2-7
CDR3nt: TGTGCCAGCTCACCAGTGGCAGCGAGTAACCGTAATGAAAAACTGTTTTTT; CDR3aa: CASSPVAASNRNEKLFF; v_gene: TRBV18; abundance: .; d_gene: .; j_gene: TRBJ1-4
CDR3nt: TGTGCCATCAGACCTAGCGGCACAGATACGCAGTATTTT; CDR3aa: CAIRPSGTDTQYF; v_gene: TRBV10-3; abundance: .; d_gene: .; j_gene: TRBJ2-3
CDR3nt: TGTGCCAGCAGCCAAGCCCTACAGGGGGCACGCTACGAGCAGTACTTC; CDR3aa: CASSQALQGARYEQYF; v_gene: TRBV4-2; abundance: .; d_gene: TRBD1; j_gene: TRBJ2-7
CDR3nt: TGTGCCAGCAGCGGGGGACAGAGATACGAGCAGTACTTC; CDR3aa: CASSGGQRYEQYF; v_gene: TRBV5-4; abundance: .; d_gene: TRBD1; j_gene: TRBJ2-7
CDR3nt: TGTGCCACCAGCAGATGGGGACAGGTGAACACTGAAGCTTTCTTT; CDR3aa: CATSRWGQVNTEAFF; v_gene: TRBV15; abundance: .; d_gene: TRBD1; j_gene: TRBJ1-1
CDR3nt: TGTGCCAGCAGCTTCGTAGTCGGGGCGGGAAATGAGCAGTTCTTC; CDR3aa: CASSFVVGAGNEQFF; v_gene: TRBV9; abundance: once; d_gene: .; j_gene: TRBJ2-1
CDR3nt: TGTGCTAGTGGGGAGGGCTCTTCTGGAAACACCATATATTTT; CDR3aa: CASGEGSSGNTIYF; v_gene: TRBV12-5; abundance: few; d_gene: .; j_gene: TRBJ1-3
CDR3nt: TGTGCCAGCAGTTTCCCCGGCAGGGTGGGAGATACGCAGTATTTT; CDR3aa: CASSFPGRVGDTQYF; v_gene: TRBV27; abundance: .; d_gene: .; j_gene: TRBJ2-3
CDR3nt: TGTGCCAGCAGCGATGGGGCGGGATGGTACGAGCAGTACTTC; CDR3aa: CASSDGAGWYEQYF; v_gene: TRBV5-6; abundance: .; d_gene: .; j_gene: TRBJ2-7
CDR3nt: TGTGCCAGCAGCTTCCCGCGCCAGAACACCGGGGAGCTGTTTTTT; CDR3aa: CASSFPRQNTGELFF; v_gene: TRBV7-8; abundance: .; d_gene: .; j_gene: TRBJ2-2
CDR3nt: TGTGCCACCAGCAGCGGACAGGAGAATCAGCCCCAGCATTTT; CDR3aa: CATSSGQENQPQHF; v_gene: TRBV15; abundance: few; d_gene: TRBD1; j_gene: TRBJ1-5
CDR3nt: TGTGCCAGCAGCCCCTCTAGCGGGAGAGTAGATACGCAGTATTTT; CDR3aa: CASSPSSGRVDTQYF; v_gene: TRBV28; abundance: .; d_gene: TRBD2; j_gene: TRBJ2-3
CDR3nt: TGTGCCAGCAACTCACTAGCGGGAGACACCGGGGAGCTGTTTTTT; CDR3aa: CASNSLAGDTGELFF; v_gene: TRBV28; abundance: .; d_gene: TRBD2; j_gene: TRBJ2-2
CDR3nt: TGTGCCAGCAGCCACAGCGGGAGTCCCTACGAGCAGTACTTC; CDR3aa: CASSHSGSPYEQYF; v_gene: TRBV6-5; abundance: .; d_gene: TRBD2; j_gene: TRBJ2-7
CDR3nt: TGTGCCAGCAGCTTAGGCGGGAGGGCCTCGAACAATGAGCAGTTCTTC; CDR3aa: CASSLGGRASNNEQFF; v_gene: TRBV7-3; abundance: .; d_gene: TRBD2; j_gene: TRBJ2-1
CDR3nt: TGTGCCAGCAGTGTATTGGACAGGGAGGTCCCACTCTATGGCTACACCTTC; CDR3aa: CASSVLDREVPLYGYTF; v_gene: TRBV6-1; abundance: .; d_gene: TRBD1; j_gene: TRBJ1-2
CDR3nt: TGTGCCAGCAGTGAACCGGGACTCTACGAGCAGTACTTC; CDR3aa: CASSEPGLYEQYF; v_gene: TRBV25-1; abundance: .; d_gene: .; j_gene: TRBJ2-7
CDR3nt: TGTGCCAGCAAGGGGCAGGGTACTGAAAAACTGTTTTTT; CDR3aa: CASKGQGTEKLFF; v_gene: TRBV6-5; abundance: .; d_gene: .; j_gene: TRBJ1-4
CDR3nt: TGTGCCAGCAGCTACCCGGGACTAGAGACCCAGTACTTC; CDR3aa: CASSYPGLETQYF; v_gene: TRBV7-2; abundance: .; d_gene: .; j_gene: TRBJ2-5
CDR3nt: TGTGCCAGCAGCTTAGCGGCGGCCCAGTCGGGCGGGGAGCTGTTTTTT; CDR3aa: CASSLAAAQSGGELFF; v_gene: TRBV7-9; abundance: .; d_gene: .; j_gene: TRBJ2-2
CDR3nt: TGTGCCAGCAGCTCCTGGACTAGCCCCAACCAAGGCACAGATACGCAGTATTTT; CDR3aa: CASSSWTSPNQGTDTQYF; v_gene: TRBV11-3; abundance: .; d_gene: TRBD2; j_gene: TRBJ2-3
CDR3nt: TGTGCCAGCTCAAAGGCACGGAGCTCTGGAAACACCATATATTTT; CDR3aa: CASSKARSSGNTIYF; v_gene: TRBV18; abundance: .; d_gene: .; j_gene: TRBJ1-3
CDR3nt: TGCGCCAGCAGCCCTGGTTCGACAGGGTTCGCCTACGAGCAGTACTTC; CDR3aa: CASSPGSTGFAYEQYF; v_gene: TRBV5-1; abundance: once; d_gene: TRBD1; j_gene: TRBJ2-7
CDR3nt: TGTGCCAGTAGTATTAGGCGGGGGCAGGGGAAAGAGACCCAGTACTTC; CDR3aa: CASSIRRGQGKETQYF; v_gene: TRBV19; abundance: few; d_gene: .; j_gene: TRBJ2-5
CDR3nt: TGTGCCACGCACCCTAGCGGTAGCTCCTACGAGCAGTACTTC; CDR3aa: CATHPSGSSYEQYF; v_gene: TRBV10-3; abundance: .; d_gene: TRBD2; j_gene: TRBJ2-7
CDR3nt: TGTGCCAGCAGGTCCCCCTCCAACAGGGATAGAGCTTTCTTT; CDR3aa: CASRSPSNRDRAFF; v_gene: TRBV6-6; abundance: .; d_gene: .; j_gene: TRBJ1-1
CDR3nt: TGTGCCAGCAGCAAAGGGACTAGCGTTGGAGATACGCAGTATTTT; CDR3aa: CASSKGTSVGDTQYF; v_gene: TRBV14; abundance: .; d_gene: TRBD2; j_gene: TRBJ2-3
CDR3nt: TGTGCCAGCAGTTCACCGGTGGCGGCAGCCCAATTCCCCCCTAGCACAGATACGCAGTATTTT; CDR3aa: CASSSPVAAAQFPPSTDTQYF; v_gene: TRBV28; abundance: .; d_gene: .; j_gene: TRBJ2-3
CDR3nt: TGTGCCAGCAGTGTAACTAGCGGGGCCTACGAGCAGTACTTC; CDR3aa: CASSVTSGAYEQYF; v_gene: TRBV2; abundance: .; d_gene: TRBD2; j_gene: TRBJ2-7
CDR3nt: TGCGCCAGCAGCTTGGGGCTAGCCTACAATGAGCAGTTCTTC; CDR3aa: CASSLGLAYNEQFF; v_gene: TRBV5-1; abundance: .; d_gene: .; j_gene: TRBJ2-1